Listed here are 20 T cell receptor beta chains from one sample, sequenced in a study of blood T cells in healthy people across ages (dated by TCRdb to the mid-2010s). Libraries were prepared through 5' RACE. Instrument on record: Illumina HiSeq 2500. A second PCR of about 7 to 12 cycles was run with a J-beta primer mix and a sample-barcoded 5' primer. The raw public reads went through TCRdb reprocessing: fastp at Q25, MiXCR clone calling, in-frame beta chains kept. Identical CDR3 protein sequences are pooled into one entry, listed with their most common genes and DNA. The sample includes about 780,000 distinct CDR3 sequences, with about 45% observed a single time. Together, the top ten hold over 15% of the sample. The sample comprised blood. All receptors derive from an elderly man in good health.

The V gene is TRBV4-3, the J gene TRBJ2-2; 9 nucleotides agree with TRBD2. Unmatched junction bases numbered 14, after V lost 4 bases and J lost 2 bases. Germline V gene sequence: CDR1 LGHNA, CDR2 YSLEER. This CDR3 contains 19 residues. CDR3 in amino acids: CASSLTGLADTRNTGELFF. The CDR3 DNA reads TGCGCCAGCAGCCTCACGGGACTAGCAGATACGCGTAACACCGGGGAGCTGTTTTTT.

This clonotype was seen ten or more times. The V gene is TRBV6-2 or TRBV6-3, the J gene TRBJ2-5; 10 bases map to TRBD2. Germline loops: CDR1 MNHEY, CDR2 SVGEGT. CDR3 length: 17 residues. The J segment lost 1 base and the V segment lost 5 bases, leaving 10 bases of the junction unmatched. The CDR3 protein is CASSRFEGTSAQETQYF. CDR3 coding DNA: TGTGCCAGCAGTCGTTTCGAAGGGACTAGCGCCCAAGAGACCCAGTACTTC.

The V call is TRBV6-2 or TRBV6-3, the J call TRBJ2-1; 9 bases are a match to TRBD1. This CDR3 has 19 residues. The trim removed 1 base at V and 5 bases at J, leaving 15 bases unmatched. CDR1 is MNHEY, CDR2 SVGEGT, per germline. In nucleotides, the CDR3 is TGTGCCAGCAGTTACTTTGGACAGGGGATTGCTAGCGGTAACAATGAGCAGTTCTTC. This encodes CASSYFGQGIASGNNEQFF.

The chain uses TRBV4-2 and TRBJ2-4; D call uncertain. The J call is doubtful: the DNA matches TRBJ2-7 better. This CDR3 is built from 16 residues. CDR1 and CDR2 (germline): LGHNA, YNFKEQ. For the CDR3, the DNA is TGTGCCAGCAGCCAAGAAACGTGGCCCCGCGGTAGCGAGCAGTACTTC. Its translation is CASSQETWPRGSEQYF.

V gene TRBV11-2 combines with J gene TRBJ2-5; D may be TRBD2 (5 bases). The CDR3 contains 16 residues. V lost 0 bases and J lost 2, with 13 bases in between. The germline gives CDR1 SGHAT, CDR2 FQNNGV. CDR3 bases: TGTGCCAGCAGCTTAGAAGGGCAGCGGAAGCAAGAGACCCAGTACTTC. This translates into CASSLEGQRKQETQYF.

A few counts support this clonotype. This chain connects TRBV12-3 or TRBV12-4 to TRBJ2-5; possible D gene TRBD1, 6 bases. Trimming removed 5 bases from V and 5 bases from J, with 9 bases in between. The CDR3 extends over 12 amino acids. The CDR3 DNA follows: TGTGCCAGCAGTGGGGGCTTTGAGACCCAGTACTTC. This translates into CASSGGFETQYF.

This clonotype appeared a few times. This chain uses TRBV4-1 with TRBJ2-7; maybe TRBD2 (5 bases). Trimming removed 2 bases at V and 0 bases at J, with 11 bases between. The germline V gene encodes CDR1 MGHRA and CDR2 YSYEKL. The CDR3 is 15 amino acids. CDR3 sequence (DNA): TGCGCCAGCAGCCAAATAACGGGGAGCTCCTACGAGCAGTACTTC. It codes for CASSQITGSSYEQYF.

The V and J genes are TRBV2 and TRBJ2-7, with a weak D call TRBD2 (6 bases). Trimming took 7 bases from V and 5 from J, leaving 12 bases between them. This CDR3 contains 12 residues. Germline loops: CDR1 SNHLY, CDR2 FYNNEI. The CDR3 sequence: CASKDYLHEQYF. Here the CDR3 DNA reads TGTGCCAGCAAGGACTATCTCCACGAGCAGTACTTC. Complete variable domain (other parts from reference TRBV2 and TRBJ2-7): EPEVTQTPSHQVTQMGQEVILRCVPISNHLYFYWYRQILGQKVEFLVSFYNNEISEKSEIFDDQFSVERPDGSNFTLKIRSTKLEDSAMYFCASKDYLHEQYFGPGTRLTVT.

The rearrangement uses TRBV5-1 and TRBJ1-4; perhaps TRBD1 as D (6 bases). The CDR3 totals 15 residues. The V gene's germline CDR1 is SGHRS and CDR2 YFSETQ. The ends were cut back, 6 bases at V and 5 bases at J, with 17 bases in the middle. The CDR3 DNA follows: TGCGCCAGCACCCCAGGTGGTGGACAGAATGAAAAACTGTTTTTT. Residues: CASTPGGGQNEKLFF.

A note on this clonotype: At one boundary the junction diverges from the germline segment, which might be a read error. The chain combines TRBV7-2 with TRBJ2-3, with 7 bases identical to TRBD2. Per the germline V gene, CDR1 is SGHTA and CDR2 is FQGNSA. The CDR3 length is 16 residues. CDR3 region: CAGSLQHGRYTDTQYF. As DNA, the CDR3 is TGTGCCGGCAGCTTACAACACGGGAGGTACACAGATACGCAGTATTTT.

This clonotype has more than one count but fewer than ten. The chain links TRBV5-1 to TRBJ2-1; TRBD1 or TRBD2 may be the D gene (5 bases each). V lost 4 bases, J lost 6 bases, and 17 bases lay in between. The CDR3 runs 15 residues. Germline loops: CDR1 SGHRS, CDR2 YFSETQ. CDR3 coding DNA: TGCGCCAGCAGCGTGGGGACCCTTCCGGGCAATGAGCAGTTCTTC. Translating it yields CASSVGTLPGNEQFF.

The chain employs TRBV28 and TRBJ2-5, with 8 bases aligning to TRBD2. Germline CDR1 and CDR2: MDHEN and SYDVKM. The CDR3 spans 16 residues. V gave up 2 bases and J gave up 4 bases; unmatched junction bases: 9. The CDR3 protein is CASSLRAGGNIETQYF. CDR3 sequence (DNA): TGTGCCAGCAGTTTAAGGGCGGGAGGCAATATAGAGACCCAGTACTTC.

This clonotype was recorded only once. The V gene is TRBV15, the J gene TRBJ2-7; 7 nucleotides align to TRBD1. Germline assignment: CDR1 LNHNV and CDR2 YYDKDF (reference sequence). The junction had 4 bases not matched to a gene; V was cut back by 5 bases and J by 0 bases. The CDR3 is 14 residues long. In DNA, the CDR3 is TGTGCCACCAGCGTGGGACAGTTCTCCTACGAGCAGTACTTC. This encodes CATSVGQFSYEQYF.

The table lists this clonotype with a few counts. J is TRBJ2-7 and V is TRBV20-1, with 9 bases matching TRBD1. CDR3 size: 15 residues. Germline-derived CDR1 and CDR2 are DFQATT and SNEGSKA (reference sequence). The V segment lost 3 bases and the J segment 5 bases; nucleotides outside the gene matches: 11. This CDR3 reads CSASFGTGRKNEQYF. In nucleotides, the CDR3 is TGCAGTGCTAGCTTTGGGACAGGGAGAAAGAACGAGCAGTACTTC.

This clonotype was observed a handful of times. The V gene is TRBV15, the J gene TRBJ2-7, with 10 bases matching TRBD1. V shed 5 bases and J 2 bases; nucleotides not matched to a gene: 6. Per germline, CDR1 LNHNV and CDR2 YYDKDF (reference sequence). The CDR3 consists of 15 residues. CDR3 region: CATSVDRGRTYEQYF. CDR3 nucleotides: TGTGCCACCAGCGTAGACAGGGGGCGGACCTACGAGCAGTACTTC. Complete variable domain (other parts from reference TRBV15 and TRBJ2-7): DAMVIQNPRYQVTQFGKPVTLSCSQTLNHNVMYWYQQKSSQAPKLLFHYYDKDFNNEADTPDNFQSRRPNTSFCFLDIRSPGLGDTAMYLCATSVDRGRTYEQYFGPGTRLTVT.

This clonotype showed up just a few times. This chain's CDR3 is CASSSTGLAGAEQYF. The CDR3 region has the DNA TGCGCCAGCAGCTCAACGGGACTAGCGGGTGCCGAGCAGTACTTC. The chain is built from TRBV5-1 and TRBJ2-5; 12 bases fit TRBD2. The DNA end is more similar to TRBJ2-7, so the J call may be wrong. CDR3 length: 15 amino acids. CDR1 is SGHRS and CDR2 is YFSETQ in the germline V gene.

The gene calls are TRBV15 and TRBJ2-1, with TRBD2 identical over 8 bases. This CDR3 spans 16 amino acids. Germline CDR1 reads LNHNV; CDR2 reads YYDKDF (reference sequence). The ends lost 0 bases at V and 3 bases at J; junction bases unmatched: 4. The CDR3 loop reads CATSRDRGLVYNEQFF. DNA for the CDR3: TGTGCCACCAGCAGAGATAGGGGACTAGTCTACAATGAGCAGTTCTTC.

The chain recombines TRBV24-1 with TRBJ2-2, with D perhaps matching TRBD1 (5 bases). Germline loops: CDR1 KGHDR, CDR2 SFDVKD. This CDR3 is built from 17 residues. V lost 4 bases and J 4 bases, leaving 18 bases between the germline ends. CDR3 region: CATSEPPRVRSTGELFF. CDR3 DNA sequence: TGTGCCACCAGTGAGCCTCCCAGGGTCCGTAGCACCGGGGAGCTGTTTTTT.

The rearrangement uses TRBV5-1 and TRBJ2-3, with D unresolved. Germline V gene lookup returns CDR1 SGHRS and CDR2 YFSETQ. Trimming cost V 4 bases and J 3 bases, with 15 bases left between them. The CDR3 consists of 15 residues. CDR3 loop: CASSVVEGWTDTQYF. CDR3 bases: TGCGCCAGCAGCGTGGTGGAAGGGTGGACAGATACGCAGTATTTT.

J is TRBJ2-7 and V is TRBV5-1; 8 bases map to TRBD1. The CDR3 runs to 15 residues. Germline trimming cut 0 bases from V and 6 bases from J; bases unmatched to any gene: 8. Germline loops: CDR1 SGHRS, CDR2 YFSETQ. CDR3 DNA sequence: TGCGCCAGCAGCTTGGTTGGGCAGGGGGCGAGCGAGCAGTACTTC. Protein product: CASSLVGQGASEQYF.